The 26 T cell receptor beta chains presented below share a single source sample, sequenced in a study of blood T cell repertoires in COVID-19. Assay used: immunoSEQ multiplex PCR; TCRdb lists only in-frame clones, some missing. The sample shows 250,000 or so clones, roughly four fifths of them seen only once. The sample taken for sequencing was peripheral blood. The receptors derive from a woman between 65 and 79 years old with acute or convalescent COVID-19.

The chain's CDR3 is CASTTLQGTDSNQPQHF. The CDR3 DNA is TGTGCCAGTACCACCCTCCAAGGGACTGATAGCAATCAGCCCCAGCATTTT. The rearrangement joins TRBV19 to TRBJ1-5, with D possibly matching TRBD1 (5 bases). Germline V gene sequence: CDR1 LNHDA, CDR2 SQIVND (reference sequence). The ends were cut back, 7 bases at V and 0 bases at J, with 19 bases in the middle. The CDR3 is made up of 17 amino acids.

V gene TRBV10-3 combines with J gene TRBJ1-2; D possibly corresponds to TRBD1 (6 bases). The CDR3 is made up of 15 amino acids. Germline CDR1 and CDR2: ENHRY and SYGVKD. Trimming took off 0 bases at V and 3 bases at J, with 11 bases between the two ends. CDR3 loop: CAISESKSGDYGYTF. The DNA for the CDR3 is TGTGCCATCAGTGAGTCGAAATCAGGGGACTATGGCTACACCTTC.

Of note for this clone: Other DNA sequences of this sample code for an identical CDR3. The chain links TRBV4-3 to TRBJ1-1, with 8 bases fitting TRBD1. The CDR3 sequence is 13 residues long. CDR1 and CDR2 (germline): LGHNA, YSLEER. The V and J ends lost 3 bases and 3 bases, in that order; junction bases with no gene match: 0. The CDR3 spells CASSQDRDTEAFF. The CDR3 DNA sequence: TGCGCCAGCAGCCAGGACAGGGACACTGAAGCTTTCTTT.

The rearrangement links TRBV12-3 or TRBV12-4 to TRBJ1-2; 9 bases align to TRBD1. The CDR3 has 12 amino acids. The J segment lost 9 bases and the V segment lost 6 bases, leaving 5 bases of the junction unmatched. Written as DNA, the CDR3 is TGTGCCAGCAGGCCCGGGACAGGGAGCTACACCTTC. Protein: CASRPGTGSYTF.

The V call is TRBV11-2, the J call TRBJ2-5; D perhaps matches TRBD2 (5 bases). CDR3 length: 16 amino acids. CDR1 is SGHAT and CDR2 is FQNNGV in the germline V gene. Trimming left V 1 base short and J 0 bases short, with 12 bases between. CDR3 sequence: CASSLAPGLYQETQYF. CDR3 coding DNA: TGTGCCAGCAGCTTAGCTCCGGGATTATACCAAGAGACCCAGTACTTC.

This clone has just one count. V and J are TRBV7-2 and TRBJ2-3, with 12 bases fitting TRBD2. This CDR3 spans 15 amino acids. Germline V gene sequence: CDR1 SGHTA, CDR2 FQGNSA. V lost 2 bases and J lost 4; bases outside the gene matches: 1. CDR3 DNA: TGTGCCAGCAGCTTACCTAGCGGGGGGGCAGATACGCAGTATTTT. Its translation is CASSLPSGGADTQYF.

The chain combines TRBV19 with TRBJ2-6; tentative D call: TRBD1 (6 bases). CDR3 length: 16 residues. Germline V lookup: CDR1 LNHDA, CDR2 SQIVND (reference sequence). V was trimmed by 9 bases and J by 0 bases, leaving 15 bases between them. CDR3 region: CASALGTHSGANVLTF. The CDR3 coding sequence is TGTGCCAGCGCACTAGGGACACACTCTGGGGCCAACGTCCTGACTTTC. Using reference TRBV19 and TRBJ2-6 for the parts outside the CDR3, the full variable domain is DGGITQSPKYLFRKEGQNVTLSCEQNLNHDAMYWYRQDPGQGLRLIYYSQIVNDFQKGDIAEGYSVSREKKESFPLTVTSAQKNPTAFYLCASALGTHSGANVLTFGAGSRLTVL.

This clone came up once. The rearrangement links TRBV7-2 to TRBJ2-1; 8 nucleotides match TRBD1. The germline V gene has CDR1 SGHTA and CDR2 FQGNSA. V lost 7 bases and J lost 4; bases outside the gene matches: 9. This CDR3 region has 15 residues. The CDR3 sequence is CASNAGGGGYNEQFF. CDR3 DNA sequence: TGTGCCAGCAACGCAGGGGGCGGAGGATACAATGAGCAGTTCTTC.

The chain uses TRBV3-1 (or the pseudogene TRBV3-2) and TRBJ2-5; the match to TRBD1 covers 8 bases. V trimming: 4 bases; J trimming: 4 bases; junction bases outside the gene matches: 8. The CDR3 has 15 residues. Looked up from germline, CDR1 is LGHDT and CDR2 is YNNKEL (reference sequence). Here the CDR3 reads CASSPDRVFGETQYF. The DNA for the CDR3 is TGTGCCAGCAGCCCGGACAGGGTATTCGGAGAGACCCAGTACTTC.

CDR3 in amino acids: CSVDVAGGSPNYGYTF. The CDR3 DNA follows: TGCAGCGTTGATGTCGCAGGGGGCTCTCCTAACTATGGCTACACCTTC. The V gene is TRBV29-1, the J gene TRBJ1-2; 8 bases agree with TRBD1. After removal of 3 bases from V and 0 bases from J, the junction contained 9 bases not matched to a gene. The germline CDR1 and CDR2 sequences are SQVTM and ANQGSEA. This CDR3 comprises 16 residues.

The chain couples TRBV14 to TRBJ2-7; D might be TRBD1 (6 bases). The CDR3 runs to 13 residues. The V gene's germline CDR1 is SGHDN and CDR2 FVKESK. The germline V and J ends were trimmed by 6 bases and 2 bases, with 11 bases remaining between them. CDR3 protein: CASSTQGPYEQYF. In DNA, the CDR3 is TGTGCCAGCAGTACACAGGGTCCCTACGAGCAGTACTTC.

V and J are TRBV10-3 and TRBJ2-3; possibly TRBD1 for D (5 bases). Germline V lookup: CDR1 ENHRY, CDR2 SYGVKD. V lost 6 bases and J lost 0, with 10 bases in between. The CDR3 has 14 amino acids. This chain's CDR3 is CAISRATSTDTQYF. The CDR3 DNA reads as TGTGCCATCAGCAGGGCTACTAGCACAGATACGCAGTATTTT.

This clone was picked up a small number of times. The chain employs TRBV5-1 and TRBJ1-4; 9 positions agree with TRBD1. The length of the CDR3 is 15 residues. Looked up from germline, CDR1 is SGHRS and CDR2 is YFSETQ. J gave up 6 bases and V 4 bases, and 7 bases lay outside the gene matches. CDR3 amino acids: CASSRTTGGDEKLFF. The CDR3, as DNA: TGCGCCAGCAGCCGGACGACAGGGGGGGATGAAAAACTGTTTTTT.

The chain has TRBV4-3 and TRBJ2-2; weak D call: TRBD2 (5 bases). Germline lookup yields CDR1 LGHNA and CDR2 YSLEER. The germline V and J ends were trimmed by 0 bases and 7 bases, with 12 bases remaining between them. This CDR3 region has 15 residues. This CDR3 reads CASSQDLRVDGELFF. The CDR3 DNA reads as TGCGCCAGCAGCCAAGACTTGAGGGTTGACGGGGAGCTGTTTTTT.

The chain has TRBV25-1 and TRBJ2-5; no firm D call. CDR3 length equals 13 residues. The germline V and J ends were trimmed by 3 bases and 3 bases, with 8 bases remaining between them. Germline V CDR1 and CDR2: MGHDK, SYGVNS. This CDR3 is CASSDSPKETQYF. Here the CDR3 DNA reads TGTGCCAGCAGTGATAGTCCTAAAGAGACCCAGTACTTC. Full variable domain (missing parts from reference TRBV25-1 and TRBJ2-5): EADIYQTPRYLVIGTGKKITLECSQTMGHDKMYWYQQDPGMELHLIHYSYGVNSTEKGDLSSESTVSRIRTEHFPLTLESARPSHTSQYLCASSDSPKETQYFGPGTRLLVL.

This clone was counted between two and nine times. The chain couples TRBV3-1 (or the pseudogene TRBV3-2) to TRBJ1-1; TRBD1 aligns across 10 bases. The germline CDR1 and CDR2 sequences are LGHDT and YNNKEL (reference sequence). The CDR3 totals 14 residues. The trim removed 4 bases at V and 5 bases at J, leaving 4 bases unmatched. CDR3 in amino acids: CASSLTGGWTEAFF. As DNA, the CDR3 is TGTGCCAGCAGCCTGACAGGGGGCTGGACTGAAGCTTTCTTT.

This clone was recorded only once. This rearrangement joins TRBV5-6 to TRBJ2-1; no definite D call. The CDR3 runs to 13 residues. V was trimmed by 2 bases and J by 2 bases, leaving 5 bases between them. The germline V gene encodes CDR1 SGHDT and CDR2 YYEEEE. As DNA, the CDR3 is TGTGCCAGCAGCTTACTTGCCTACAATGAGCAGTTCTTC. Its protein is CASSLLAYNEQFF. The complete variable domain, with remaining parts taken from reference TRBV5-6 and TRBJ2-1, reads DAGVTQSPTHLIKTRGQQVTLRCSPKSGHDTVSWYQQALGQGPQFIFQYYEEEERQRGNFPDRFSGHQFPNYSSELNVNALLLGDSALYLCASSLLAYNEQFFGPGTRLTVL.

This rearrangement joins TRBV6-2 or TRBV6-3 to TRBJ2-1; 8 nucleotides align to TRBD1. This CDR3 has 16 residues. CDR1 and CDR2 (germline): MNHEY, SVGEGT. The ends lost 0 bases at V and 5 bases at J; junction bases unmatched: 6. The CDR3 spells CASSYSPGQVNNEQFF. CDR3 DNA: TGTGCCAGCAGTTACTCACCGGGACAGGTTAACAATGAGCAGTTCTTC.

Regarding this clone: At one of its ends the junction is not consistent with the germline gene, which may arise from a read error. The chain has TRBV25-1 and TRBJ1-1; 7 bases fit TRBD1. The CDR3 contains 13 residues. The germline V gene has CDR1 MGHDK and CDR2 SYGVNS. As DNA, the CDR3 is TGTGCCAGCCGTGACAGGGTGAACACTGAAGCTTTCTTT. Translated: CASRDRVNTEAFF.

The chain recombines TRBV4-3 with TRBJ1-2, with 9 positions matching TRBD1. From germline, CDR1 is LGHNA and CDR2 YSLEER. V trimming: 4 bases; J trimming: 2 bases; junction bases outside the gene matches: 8. The CDR3 is 16 amino acids. CDR3 nucleotides: TGCGCCAGCAGCCGGGCGCCCGGGACAGGGAACTATGGCTACACCTTC. It codes for CASSRAPGTGNYGYTF.

This sequence joins TRBV7-9 and TRBJ1-4; no clear D. V lost 5 bases, J lost 0 bases, and 10 bases lay in between. This CDR3 has 15 residues. The germline gives CDR1 SEHNR, CDR2 FQNEAQ (reference sequence). Here the CDR3 DNA reads TGTGCCAGCAGCCGAAACAAAGCAACTAATGAAAAACTGTTTTTT. Encoded protein: CASSRNKATNEKLFF.

In this sample, this clone turned up once. The chain combines TRBV7-8 with TRBJ1-1; D may be TRBD1 (6 bases). The V gene's germline CDR1 is SGHVS and CDR2 FQNEAQ. The germline V and J ends were trimmed by 2 bases and 1 base, with 8 bases remaining between them. CDR3 length: 14 residues. The CDR3 protein is CASSLMGQNTEAFF. CDR3 nucleotides: TGTGCCAGCAGCTTAATGGGACAGAACACTGAAGCTTTCTTT.

This clone was seen a few times. This chain connects TRBV2 to TRBJ1-6, with 8 positions matching TRBD1. Germline lookup yields CDR1 SNHLY and CDR2 FYNNEI. Trimming cost V 3 bases and J 7 bases; bases outside gene matches: 8. The CDR3 has 16 amino acids. Here the CDR3 DNA reads TGTGCCAGCAGTGACTTCAGGGGGCCTTTGAATTCACCCCTCCACTTT. Translated: CASSDFRGPLNSPLHF.

The chain recombines TRBV24-1 with TRBJ2-1, with 8 bases identical to TRBD1. This CDR3 has 16 amino acids. V lost 4 bases to trimming and J lost 7 bases; unmatched junction nucleotides: 11. Germline V gene sequence: CDR1 KGHDR, CDR2 SFDVKD. The CDR3 coding sequence is TGTGCCACCAGTGACCCTGGACAGGGACGAGGGAATGAGCAGTTCTTC. It is translated as CATSDPGQGRGNEQFF.

The chain joins TRBV10-3 to TRBJ2-3; 9 positions agree with TRBD1. J lost 7 bases, V lost 3 bases, and 5 bases had no gene match. CDR1 is ENHRY and CDR2 is SYGVKD in the germline V gene. The length of the CDR3 is 14 residues. Here the CDR3 reads CAISDGTGKNTQYF. The DNA for the CDR3 is TGTGCCATCAGTGATGGGACAGGGAAAAATACGCAGTATTTT.

This clone was seen only once. This chain uses TRBV7-9 with TRBJ2-1; D is possibly TRBD2 (6 bases). The germline V and J ends were trimmed by 5 bases and 6 bases, with 23 bases remaining between them. The CDR3 consists of 17 residues. Germline V gene data show CDR1 as SEHNR and CDR2 as FQNEAQ (reference sequence). The CDR3, as DNA: TGTGCCAGCAGCACCGACTCCGGGACTCGACCGTTCAATGAGCAGTTCTTC. The encoded protein is CASSTDSGTRPFNEQFF.